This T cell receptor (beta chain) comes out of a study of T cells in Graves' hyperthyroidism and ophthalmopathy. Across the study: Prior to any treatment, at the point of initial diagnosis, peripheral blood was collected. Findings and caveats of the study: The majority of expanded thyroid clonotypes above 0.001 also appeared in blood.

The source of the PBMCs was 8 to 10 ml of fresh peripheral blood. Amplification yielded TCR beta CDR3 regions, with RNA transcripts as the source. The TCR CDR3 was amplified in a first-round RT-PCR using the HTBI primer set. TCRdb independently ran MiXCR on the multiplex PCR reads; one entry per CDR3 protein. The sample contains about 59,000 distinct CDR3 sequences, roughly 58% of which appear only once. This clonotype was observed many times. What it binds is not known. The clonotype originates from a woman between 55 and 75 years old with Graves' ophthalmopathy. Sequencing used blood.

CDR3 bases: TGTGCCAGCAGTACTAGCGGGGTAGTCGAAGAGCAGTTCTTC. Residues: CASSTSGVVEEQFF. The chain recombines TRBV6-4 with TRBJ2-1, with TRBD2 matching over 10 bases. The CDR3 consists of 14 residues. The germline V gene has CDR1 MRHNA and CDR2 SNTAGT. The ends lost 5 bases at V and 10 bases at J; junction bases unmatched: 8.